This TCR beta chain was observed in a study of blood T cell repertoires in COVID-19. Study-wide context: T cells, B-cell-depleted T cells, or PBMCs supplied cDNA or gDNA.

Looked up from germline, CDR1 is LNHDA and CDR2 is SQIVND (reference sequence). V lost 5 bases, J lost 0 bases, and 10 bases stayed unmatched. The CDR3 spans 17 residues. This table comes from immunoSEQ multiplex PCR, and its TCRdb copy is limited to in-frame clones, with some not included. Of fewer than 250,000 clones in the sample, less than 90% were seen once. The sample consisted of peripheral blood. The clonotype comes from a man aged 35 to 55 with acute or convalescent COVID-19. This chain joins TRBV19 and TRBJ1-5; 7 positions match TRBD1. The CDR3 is CASSPMTGTDSNQPQHF. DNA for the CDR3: TGTGCCAGTAGTCCCATGACAGGGACCGATAGCAATCAGCCCCAGCATTTT.